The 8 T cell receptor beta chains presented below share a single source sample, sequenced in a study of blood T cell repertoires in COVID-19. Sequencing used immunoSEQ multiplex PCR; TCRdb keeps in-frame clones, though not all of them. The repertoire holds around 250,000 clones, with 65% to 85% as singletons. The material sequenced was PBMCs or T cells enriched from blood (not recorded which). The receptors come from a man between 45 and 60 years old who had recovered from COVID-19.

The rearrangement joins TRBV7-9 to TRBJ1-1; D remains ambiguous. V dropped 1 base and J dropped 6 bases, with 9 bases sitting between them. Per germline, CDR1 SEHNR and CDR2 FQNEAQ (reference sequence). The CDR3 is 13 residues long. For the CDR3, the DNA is TGTGCCAGCAGCTTAGGACTTTCGTCTGAAGCTTTCTTT. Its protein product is CASSLGLSSEAFF.

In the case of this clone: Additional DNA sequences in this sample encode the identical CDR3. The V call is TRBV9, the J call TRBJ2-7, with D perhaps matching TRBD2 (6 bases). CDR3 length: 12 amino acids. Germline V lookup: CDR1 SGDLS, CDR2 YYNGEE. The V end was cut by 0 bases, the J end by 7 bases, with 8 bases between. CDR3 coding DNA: TGTGCCAGCAGCGTAGTGGGGGGAGAGCAGTACTTC. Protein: CASSVVGGEQYF.

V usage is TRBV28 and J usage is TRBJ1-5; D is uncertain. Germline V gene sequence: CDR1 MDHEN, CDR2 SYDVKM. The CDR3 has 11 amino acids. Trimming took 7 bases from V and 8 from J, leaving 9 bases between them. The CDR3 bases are TGTGCCAGCAACAACAACAAGCCCCAGCATTTT. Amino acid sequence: CASNNNKPQHF.

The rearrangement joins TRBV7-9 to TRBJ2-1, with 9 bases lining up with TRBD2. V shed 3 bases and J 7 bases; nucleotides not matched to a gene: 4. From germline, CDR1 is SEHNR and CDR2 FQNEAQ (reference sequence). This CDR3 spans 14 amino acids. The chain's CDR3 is CASSLVGLANEQFF. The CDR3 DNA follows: TGTGCCAGCAGCTTGGTGGGACTAGCAAATGAGCAGTTCTTC.

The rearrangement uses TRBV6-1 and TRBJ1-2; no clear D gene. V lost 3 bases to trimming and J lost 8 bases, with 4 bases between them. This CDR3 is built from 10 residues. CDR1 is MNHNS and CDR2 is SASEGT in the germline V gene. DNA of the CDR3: TGTGCCAGCAGTGACAGGGGCTACACCTTC. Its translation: CASSDRGYTF.

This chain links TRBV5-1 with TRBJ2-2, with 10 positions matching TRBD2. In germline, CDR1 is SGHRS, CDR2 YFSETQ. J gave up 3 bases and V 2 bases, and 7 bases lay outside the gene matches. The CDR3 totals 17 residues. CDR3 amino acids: CASSFGPLAGDTGELFF. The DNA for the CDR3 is TGCGCCAGCAGCTTTGGTCCTCTAGCGGGGGACACCGGGGAGCTGTTTTTT. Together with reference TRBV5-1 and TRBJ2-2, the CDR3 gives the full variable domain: KAGVTQTPRYLIKTRGQQVTLSCSPISGHRSVSWYQQTPGQGLQFLFEYFSETQRNKGNFPGRFSGRQFSNSRSEMNVSTLELGDSALYLCASSFGPLAGDTGELFFGEGSRLTVL.

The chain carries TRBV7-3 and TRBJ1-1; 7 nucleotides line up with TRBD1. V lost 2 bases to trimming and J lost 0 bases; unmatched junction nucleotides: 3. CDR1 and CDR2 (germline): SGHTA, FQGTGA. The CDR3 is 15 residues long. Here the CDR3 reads CASSLQQGMNTEAFF. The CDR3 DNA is TGTGCCAGCAGCTTACAACAGGGGATGAACACTGAAGCTTTCTTT. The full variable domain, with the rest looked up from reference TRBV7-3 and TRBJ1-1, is GAGVSQTPSNKVTEKGKYVELRCDPISGHTALYWYRQSLGQGPEFLIYFQGTGAADDSGLPNDRFFAVRPEGSVSTLKIQRTERGDSAVYLCASSLQQGMNTEAFFGQGTRLTVV.

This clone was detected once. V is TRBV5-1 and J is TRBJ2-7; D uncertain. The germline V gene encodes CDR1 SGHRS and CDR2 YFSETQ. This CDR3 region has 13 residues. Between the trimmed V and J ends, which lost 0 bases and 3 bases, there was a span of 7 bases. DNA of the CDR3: TGCGCCAGCAGCTTGGTAGATGGCTACGAGCAGTACTTC. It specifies CASSLVDGYEQYF.